In this sample, the clone carrying this T cell receptor beta chain turned up many times. What it binds is not known. With 0 bases clipped from V and 3 bases from J, the junction kept 6 bases outside the gene matches. Germline loops: CDR1 DFQATT, CDR2 SNEGSKA (reference sequence). This CDR3 is built from 16 residues. This entry comes from a study of neurological immune-mediated disorders. The method for making cDNA was 5'RACE, and it used 10-nucleotide random UMIs. TCRdb used MiXCR to reprocess the 5' RACE reads, holding one entry per CDR3 protein. This table has some 65,000 distinct CDR3 sequences, 4.1% appearing once. Points from the study as a whole: HTLV-1-associated myelopathy displayed the greatest TCR clonal expansion, and multiple sclerosis exhibited the smallest, lower than that of healthy controls. Across subjects, expanded clones had no CDR3 amino acid sequences in common, pointing to private repertoires in all groups. The multiple sclerosis repertoire cluster had no clinical or MRI feature associated with it.

Sample: PBMCs. The V and J genes are TRBV20-1 and TRBJ2-1; 9 positions agree with TRBD1. The receptor was isolated from a man aged 50 to 59 with multiple sclerosis. The CDR3 reads CSARDSGTGLYNEQFF. The CDR3 DNA sequence: TGCAGTGCTAGAGACTCGGGGACAGGGCTCTACAATGAGCAGTTCTTC.